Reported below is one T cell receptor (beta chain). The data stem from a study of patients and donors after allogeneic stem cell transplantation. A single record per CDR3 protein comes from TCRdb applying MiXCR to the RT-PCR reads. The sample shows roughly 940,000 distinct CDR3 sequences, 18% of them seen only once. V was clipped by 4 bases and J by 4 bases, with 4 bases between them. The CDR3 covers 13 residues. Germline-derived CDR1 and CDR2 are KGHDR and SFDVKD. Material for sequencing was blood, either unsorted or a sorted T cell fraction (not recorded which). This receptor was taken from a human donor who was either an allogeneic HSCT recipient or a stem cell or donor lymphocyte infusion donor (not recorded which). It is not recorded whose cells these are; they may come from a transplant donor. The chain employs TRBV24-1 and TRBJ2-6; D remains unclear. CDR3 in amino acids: CATSESGANVLTF. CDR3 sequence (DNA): TGTGCCACCAGTGAGTCAGGGGCCAACGTCCTGACTTTC.